The entry that follows covers one T cell receptor beta chain sequence. The antigen is unknown. These data originate in a study of identical twins. Overall study results and limits: Alpha sequences that were out-of-frame and twin-shared showed an excess of low generation probability.

TCRdb re-derived calls from the 5' RACE reads in MiXCR, one entry per CDR3 protein. Of 500,000 to 550,000 distinct CDR3 sequences in the sample, less than 25% were seen once. The V gene's germline CDR1 is SGHRS and CDR2 YFSETQ. The V end was cut by 0 bases, the J end by 8 bases, with 8 bases between. The CDR3 length is 13 residues. This sample was also put to use in a study of T cells expressing NK-cell markers. That investigation notes: Among the experiments, several used an anti-gamma-delta TCR antibody to restrict sorting to alpha-beta TCR T cells. The study found dominant NKG2C+ clonotypes at about 1.0-8% of CD8+ T cells in roughly six donors.

The source of this sequence is a woman younger than 30 in good health. J is TRBJ1-4 and V is TRBV5-1, with unresolved D. The sequencing sample was made of CD4+ T cells sorted from blood. The CDR3 sequence: CASSLATGEKLFF. DNA of the CDR3: TGCGCCAGCAGCTTGGCGACGGGGGAAAAACTGTTTTTT. Together with reference TRBV5-1 and TRBJ1-4, the CDR3 gives the full variable domain: KAGVTQTPRYLIKTRGQQVTLSCSPISGHRSVSWYQQTPGQGLQFLFEYFSETQRNKGNFPGRFSGRQFSNSRSEMNVSTLELGDSALYLCASSLATGEKLFFGSGTQLSVL.